This TCR beta chain emerged from a study of T cell repertoires in cytomegalovirus infection (dated by TCRdb to the late 2010s). Concerning the study at large: Donor HLA type was relevant to the analysis, because carriage of CMV infection together with the matching HLA type was indicated by public TCR beta signatures. Study-wide findings and limitations: The ex vivo response was dominated by HLA-C-restricted CMV-specific TCR beta clonotypes, and the single most frequent clonotype in two of eight donors was supplied by these HLA-C-restricted clonotypes. In both this cohort and an independent roughly 400-donor cohort, the cumulative frequency of public TCR beta family members distinguished carriers of CMV infection plus the relevant HLA type.

V was cut back by 2 bases and J by 5 bases, leaving a gap of 6 bases between them. Reading from cysteine to phenylalanine, the CDR3 counts 12 amino acids. The kept DNA is CDR3 alone, 36 bases in frame from the first base. The germline V gene provides CDR1 MNHEY and CDR2 SVGAGI. In this sample, this clonotype turned up a few times. Its antigen remains unidentified. The record has no base qualities; no much larger clone is one base away. Sequencing took place on an Illumina HiSeq 1500. TCRdb reran the public reads through fastp at Q25 and MiXCR, keeping productive beta chains. CDR3 protein duplicates are merged, each entry listing the most common genes and DNA. The sample table contains 45,000 to 75,000 distinct CDR3 sequences; only one count was recorded for more than 25% of them. The ten largest clonotypes hold nearly 70% of the sample.

Sequenced material: PBMCs, sequenced either directly or after in vitro stimulation (not recorded which). The chain is made from TRBV6-5 and TRBJ1-2, with the D gene call left open. The source of this sequence is a human donor in good health (CMV status not recorded). Some clones in this sample may be carry-over from other donors' samples. The DNA sequence is as follows: TGTGCCAGCAGTTACGATACGTATGGCTACACCTTC. This sequence encodes CASSYDTYGYTF.